The present T cell receptor beta chain was sequenced within a study of cytomegalovirus exposure and HLA in healthy donors. In the study overall: Early on, a data release was issued that held 80 million to 90 million unique TCRs from HLA-typed donors.

V was pared by 4 bases and J by 1 base, with 2 bases of the junction left unmatched. The V gene's germline CDR1 is MNHEY and CDR2 SVGAGI. The CDR3 is 14 residues long. Researchers ran the PCR with 60 Vbeta and 13 Jbeta primers. Profiled with immunoSEQ multiplex PCR; TCRdb holds only in-frame clones, not every one. The sample records 180,000 or so clones, around 86% being singletons. This chain joins TRBV6-5 and TRBJ2-7; 9 bases fit TRBD1. The material sequenced was PBMCs. The sequence came from a woman in her forties or fifties in good health and CMV-seropositive. The CDR3, as DNA: TGTGCCAGCAGTTCGGGACAGGGTTCCTACGAGCAGTACTTC. Translating it yields CASSSGQGSYEQYF.